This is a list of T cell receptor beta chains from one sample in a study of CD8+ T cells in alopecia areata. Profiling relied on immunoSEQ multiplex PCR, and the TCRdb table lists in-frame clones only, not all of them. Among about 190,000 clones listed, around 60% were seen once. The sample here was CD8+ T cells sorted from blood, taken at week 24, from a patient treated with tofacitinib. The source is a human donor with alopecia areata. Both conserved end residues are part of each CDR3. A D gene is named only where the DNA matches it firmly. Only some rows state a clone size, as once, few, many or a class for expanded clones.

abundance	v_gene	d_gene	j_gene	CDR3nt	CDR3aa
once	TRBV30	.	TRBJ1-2	TGTGCCTGGAGATCCAGATCCTACACCTTC	CAWRSRSYTF
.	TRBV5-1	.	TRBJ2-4	TGCGCCAGCGGTGTTGCACGCAAAAACATTCAGTACTTC	CASGVARKNIQYF
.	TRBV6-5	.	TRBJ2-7	TGTGCCAGCTCTCAGGATCCGCCGAGGTCCTACGAGCAGTACTTC	CASSQDPPRSYEQYF
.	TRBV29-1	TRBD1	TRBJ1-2	TGCAGCGTTGAAGATTCCAGGGGGCGTGCTTATGGCTACACCTTC	CSVEDSRGRAYGYTF
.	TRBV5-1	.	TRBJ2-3	TGCGCCAGCAGCCCCGCGGGGTTGTGGGATACGCAGTATTTT	CASSPAGLWDTQYF
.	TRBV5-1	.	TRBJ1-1	TGCGCCTCCTCCCGCACGGTAGGGACTGAAGCTTTCTTT	CASSRTVGTEAFF
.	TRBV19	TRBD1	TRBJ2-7	TGTGCCAGTAGTATAGTCAGGGGACAGATCTACGAGCAGTACTTC	CASSIVRGQIYEQYF
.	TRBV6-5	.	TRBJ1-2	TGTGCCAGCAGTTACGGGCGGGCGGAAGGCTACACCTTC	CASSYGRAEGYTF
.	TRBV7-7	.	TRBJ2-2	TGTGCCAGCAGCCCCCTTCCTCTCGGGGAGCTGTTTTTT	CASSPLPLGELFF
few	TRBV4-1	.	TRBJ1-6	TGCGCCAGCAGCCCGAGGTGGGGCAGCTCCTATAATTCACCCCTCCACTTT	CASSPRWGSSYNSPLHF
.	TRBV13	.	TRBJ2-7	TGTGCCAGCAGCGAAACTACGGACAGATTTTACGAGCAGTACTTC	CASSETTDRFYEQYF
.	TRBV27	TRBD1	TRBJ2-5	TGTGCCAGCAGTGACCGGGACAGGCCACAAGAGACCCAGTACTTC	CASSDRDRPQETQYF
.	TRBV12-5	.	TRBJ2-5	TGTGCTAGTGGTTTAGTATCACAGGGCTTATGGACCCAGTACTTC	CASGLVSQGLWTQYF
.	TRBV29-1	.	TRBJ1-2	TGCAGCGTTGGACGGAGCTATGGCTACACCTTC	CSVGRSYGYTF
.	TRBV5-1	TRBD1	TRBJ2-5	TGCGCCAGCAGCCGTCGACAGGGTGGCTTACAAGAGACCCAGTACTTC	CASSRRQGGLQETQYF
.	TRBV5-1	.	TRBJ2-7	TGCGCCAGCTCGGGAGAAGGCTACGAGCAGTACTTC	CASSGEGYEQYF
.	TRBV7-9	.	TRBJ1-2	TGTGCCAGCAGCCCAGGGACCGTGTATGGCTACACCTTC	CASSPGTVYGYTF
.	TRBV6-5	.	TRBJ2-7	TGTGCCAGCAGCCCTCAGGGGGGAAACTACGAGCAGTACTTC	CASSPQGGNYEQYF
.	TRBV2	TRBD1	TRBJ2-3	TGTGCCAGCAGTGAAATGGACAGGGGCGCAGATACGCAGTATTTT	CASSEMDRGADTQYF
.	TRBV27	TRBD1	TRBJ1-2	TGTGCCAGCAGTCCCGGACAGGGCGTCTATGGCTACACCTTC	CASSPGQGVYGYTF
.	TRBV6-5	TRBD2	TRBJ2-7	TGTGTAGTATCTAGCGGGTCCTACGAGCAGTACTTC	CVVSSGSYEQYF
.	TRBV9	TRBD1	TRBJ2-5	TGTGCCAGCAGCACCCGACAGGGGAAAGAGACCCAGTACTTC	CASSTRQGKETQYF
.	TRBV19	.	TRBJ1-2	TGTGCCAGTACCGCGTCGGGAGGCTACACCTTC	CASTASGGYTF
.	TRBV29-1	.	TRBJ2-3	TGCAGCGTTTATGTTCGGCGTGGCACAGATACGCAGTATTTT	CSVYVRRGTDTQYF